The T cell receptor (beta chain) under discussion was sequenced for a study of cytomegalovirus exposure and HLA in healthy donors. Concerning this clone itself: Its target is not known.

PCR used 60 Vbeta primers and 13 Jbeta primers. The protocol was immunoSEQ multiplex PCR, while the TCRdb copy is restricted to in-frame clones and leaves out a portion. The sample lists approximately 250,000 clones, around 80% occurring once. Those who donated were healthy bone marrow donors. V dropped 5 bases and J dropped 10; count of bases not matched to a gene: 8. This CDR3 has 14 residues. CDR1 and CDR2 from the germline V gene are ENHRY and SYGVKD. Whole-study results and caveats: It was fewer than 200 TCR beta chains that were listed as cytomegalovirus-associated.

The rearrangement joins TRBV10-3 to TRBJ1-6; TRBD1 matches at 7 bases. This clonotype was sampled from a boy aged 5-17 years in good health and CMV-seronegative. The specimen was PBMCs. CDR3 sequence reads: CAISYGTEGSPLHF. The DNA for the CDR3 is TGTGCCATCAGTTACGGGACAGAAGGCTCACCCCTCCACTTT.